Below, one T cell receptor beta chain is given with its context. The antigen it binds to is not known. No much larger clonotype is one base removed from it; base qualities were not supplied. Genomic DNA was extracted from sorted cells for sequencing of the TCRbeta CDR3 region. TCRbeta CDR3 regions were sequenced using the immunoSEQ Assay. Imported from immuneACCESS, the table was reduced by TCRdb to in-frame sequences with V and J called. These copies leave out some clones; in studies compared against another copy, an unresolved V gene accounts for under half, and the cause of the remainder is not known. For this sample the table gives 35,000 to 55,000 clones, of which about four fifths were detected only once. Over 14% of the sample rests with the top ten. The data derive from a study of OX40 agonist ivuxolimab in advanced cancers. About the study as a whole: The costimulatory receptor OX40 (CD134) was targeted by ivuxolimab, a fully human IgG2 agonistic monoclonal antibody. Partial responses were achieved by three dose-escalation patients, of whom one had hepatocellular carcinoma and two had cutaneous melanoma. Patients were allowed to have had prior anti-PD-1, anti-PD-L1 or anti-CTLA-4 therapy, and approximately 41% of the dose-escalation patients had previously received checkpoint inhibitors. In the dose-escalation cohort, more than 75% of patients were male, and the mean age was approximately 64 years, with a range of roughly 23 to 85. The monotherapy dose-escalation portion (N of about 50 patients) of the phase I ivuxolimab trial is reported in the paper. Intravenous ivuxolimab was administered to patients every 2 weeks at six dose levels: 0.01, 0.1, 0.3, 1.5, 3 and 10 mg/kg. Among the approximately 54 dose-escalation patients, 19 had hepatocellular carcinoma, approximately 15 melanoma, 9 renal cell carcinoma and 9 head and neck cancer. Peripheral TCRbeta sequencing was intended to test whether TCR sequence diversity was altered and clonal T-cell expansion was caused by ivuxolimab. What the work shows at the level of the full study, not this receptor alone: At doses of 0.1 to 3.0 mg/kg, clonal expansion of both CD4+ and CD8+ T cells in blood was seen between baseline and week 6. Partial responders in the 0.1-3.0 mg/kg groups had among the lowest normalized peripheral clonal expansion, especially among CD8+ T cells. The antigen specificity of the peripheral T cells that underwent clonal expansion was not determined. Low levels of normalized T-cell clonal expansion were also seen in some nonresponding patients. On average, CD8+ T cells showed more expanded clones than CD4+ T cells after ivuxolimab.

Patients with a history of autoimmune disease or receiving systemic immunosuppression were excluded from the trial. In every dose cohort, peripheral blood was drawn for TCR sequencing at baseline, cycle 4 day 1, and cycle 7 day 1. Samples came from an open-label, multicenter, first-in-human phase I dose-escalation trial of ivuxolimab. The trial enrolled adults with locally advanced or metastatic head and neck squamous cell, hepatocellular, melanoma or renal cell carcinoma. CD4+ and CD8+ T cells were sorted separately from peripheral blood before TCR sequencing. Inclusive of the bounding cysteine and phenylalanine, the CDR3 is 15 residues long. Kept here is only the CDR3 DNA, which spans 45 bases and is read in frame from base 1. The germline V gene yields MGHDK for CDR1 and SYGVNS for CDR2. V lost 1 base and J lost 0 bases, and the count of bases not matched to a germline gene is 0.

In this chain, TRBV25-1 is recombined with TRBJ2-7; the junction holds 10 bases that match TRBD1. The sequence was collected from an adult with an advanced solid tumor such as melanoma, head and neck, liver or kidney cancer. The source material was CD4+ or CD8+ T cells sorted from blood, sampled in a trial of the OX40 agonist ivuxolimab. The DNA is as follows: TGTGCCAGCAGTGAATGGGACAGGGGCTCCTACGAGCAGTACTTC. This translates into CASSEWDRGSYEQYF.